The 31 T cell receptor beta chains presented below share a single source sample, sequenced in a study of Ad26.COV2.S vaccination and SARS-CoV-2 variants. Data came from immunoSEQ multiplex PCR; TCRdb stores just in-frame clones and leaves some out. The sample shows about 180,000 clones, roughly 85% of them seen only once. The sample consisted of peripheral blood, taken after recovery from COVID-19. These receptors were obtained from a human donor who had recovered from COVID-19.

This clone was recorded only once. The chain combines TRBV5-1 with TRBJ2-3; D may be TRBD2 (6 bases). Per the germline V gene, CDR1 is SGHRS and CDR2 is YFSETQ. V was clipped by 5 bases and J by 0 bases, with 19 bases between them. CDR3 length equals 17 residues. The CDR3 nucleotides are TGCGCCAGCAGGTGGGACTTATTGAAGCCTAGCACAGATACGCAGTATTTT. Residues: CASRWDLLKPSTDTQYF.

CDR3 sequence reads: CASSFPEIREQYF. The CDR3 DNA reads TGTGCCAGCAGCTTCCCCGAGATACGCGAGCAGTACTTC. The chain uses TRBV11-2 and TRBJ2-7; D call uncertain. This CDR3 is built from 13 residues. V was pared by 3 bases and J by 6 bases, with 12 bases between. CDR1 SGHAT and CDR2 FQNNGV come from the germline V gene.

This sequence joins TRBV6-5 and TRBJ2-1; 12 bases fit TRBD1. Germline CDR1 is MNHEY and CDR2 is SVGAGI. Trimming cost V 8 bases and J 8 bases; bases outside gene matches: 4. This CDR3 spans 13 amino acids. In DNA, the CDR3 is TGTGCCAGCCCGGGACAGGGGGCCGATGAGCAGTTCTTC. It translates to CASPGQGADEQFF.

The chain links TRBV7-9 to TRBJ2-5; D perhaps matches TRBD2 (7 bases). Germline-derived CDR1 and CDR2 are SEHNR and FQNEAQ (reference sequence). CDR3 length: 15 amino acids. The germline V and J ends were trimmed by 0 bases and 4 bases, with 12 bases remaining between them. CDR3 region: CASSLAGRGRETQYF. CDR3 DNA sequence: TGTGCCAGCAGCTTAGCGGGGAGGGGGAGAGAGACCCAGTACTTC.

This chain connects TRBV9 to TRBJ2-2; D remains ambiguous. The germline gives CDR1 SGDLS, CDR2 YYNGEE. The ends were cut back, 3 bases at V and 2 bases at J, with 5 bases in the middle. The CDR3 runs to 13 residues. The CDR3 DNA sequence: TGTGCCAGCAGCGCTTATAACACCGGGGAGCTGTTTTTT. This sequence encodes CASSAYNTGELFF.

Only a few counts were recorded for this clone. This CDR3 reads CASSQPLGSRVRQPQHF. CDR3 in DNA: TGCGCCAGCAGCCAGCCCCTAGGGAGCAGGGTACGACAGCCCCAGCATTTT. This chain connects TRBV4-1 to TRBJ1-5; perhaps TRBD1 as D (5 bases). The CDR3 is 17 residues long. CDR1 is MGHRA and CDR2 is YSYEKL in the germline V gene. The V and J ends lost 3 bases and 7 bases respectively, with 22 bases between them.

The chain is built from TRBV30 and TRBJ1-4; D is uncertain. Between the trimmed V and J ends, which lost 3 bases and 8 bases, there was a span of 16 bases. The length of the CDR3 is 14 residues. Per germline, CDR1 GTSNPN and CDR2 SVGIG (reference sequence). This CDR3 reads CAWSRALKREKLFF. CDR3 nucleotide sequence: TGTGCCTGGAGCCGCGCCCTCAAGCGGGAAAAACTGTTTTTT.

This clone was seen more than once but under ten times. The rearrangement links TRBV18 to TRBJ1-2; D remains unclear. Trimming removed 1 base at V and 7 bases at J, with 13 bases between. Germline-derived CDR1 and CDR2 are KGHSH and LQKENI. The CDR3 has 14 residues. CDR3 DNA sequence: TGTGCCAGCTCACCACTCCCAAGTTTCGGTGGCTACACCTTC. Its translation is CASSPLPSFGGYTF.

V and J are TRBV6-6 and TRBJ2-1; TRBD2 agrees at 9 bases. Germline CDR1 reads MNHNY; CDR2 reads SVGAGI (reference sequence). The CDR3 spans 16 residues. J lost 4 bases, V lost 2 bases, and 6 bases had no gene match. The CDR3 loop is CASSYPLAGPYNEQFF. CDR3 DNA: TGTGCCAGCAGTTACCCTCTAGCGGGACCTTACAATGAGCAGTTCTTC.

The chain carries TRBV27 and TRBJ1-1, with 8 bases matching TRBD1. This CDR3 comprises 13 residues. V shed 9 bases, J shed 4 bases, and the junction held 7 bases outside the gene matches. Germline values: CDR1 MNHEY, CDR2 SMNVEV (reference sequence). CDR3 nucleotides: TGTGCCAGTAGACAGGGGTGGGGCACTGAAGCTTTCTTT. It translates to CASRQGWGTEAFF.

The V gene is TRBV19, the J gene TRBJ2-3; 8 bases map to TRBD2. The length of the CDR3 is 15 residues. In germline, CDR1 is LNHDA, CDR2 SQIVND (reference sequence). V lost 6 bases and J lost 2; bases outside the gene matches: 7. CDR3 bases: TGTGCCAGTAGACCACCGGGACTAGTCACAGATACGCAGTATTTT. Translation gives CASRPPGLVTDTQYF.

The chain's CDR3 is CASSLDSGHYNEQFF. In DNA form, the CDR3 reads TGTGCCAGCAGCTTGGATTCTGGGCACTACAATGAGCAGTTCTTC. This chain joins TRBV5-4 and TRBJ2-1, with D unresolved. The CDR3 runs 15 residues. V dropped 0 bases and J dropped 3 bases, with 10 bases sitting between them. Germline V lookup: CDR1 SGHNT, CDR2 YYREEE (reference sequence).

This clone was recorded once. The gene calls are TRBV13 and TRBJ2-1, with D possibly matching TRBD2 (6 bases). Germline V CDR1 and CDR2: PRHDT, FYEKMQ (reference sequence). The V end lost 4 bases, the J end lost 10 bases, and 8 bases lay between the germline ends. This CDR3 contains 11 residues. CDR3 residues: CASSSLAEQFF. CDR3 DNA sequence: TGTGCCAGCAGCTCTCTAGCGGAGCAGTTCTTC. Variable domain in full (rest from reference TRBV13 and TRBJ2-1): AAGVIQSPRHLIKEKRETATLKCYPIPRHDTVYWYQQGPGQDPQFLISFYEKMQSDKGSIPDRFSAQQFSDYHSELNMSSLELGDSALYFCASSSLAEQFFGPGTRLTVL.

The chain joins TRBV9 to TRBJ2-3; weak D call: TRBD1 (6 bases). Trimming shortened V by 4 bases and J by 2 bases, and 11 bases separated the two germline ends. The germline gives CDR1 SGDLS, CDR2 YYNGEE. The CDR3 extends over 14 amino acids. CDR3 sequence reads: CASSPGQNTDTQYF. CDR3 bases: TGTGCCAGCAGCCCGGGACAAAACACAGATACGCAGTATTTT.

Here the CDR3 DNA reads TGTGCCAGCAGTTTTGGCTCCTACCAAGAGACCCAGTACTTC. This encodes CASSFGSYQETQYF. This sequence joins TRBV28 and TRBJ2-5; D is unresolved. Trimming left V 3 bases short and J 0 bases short, with 8 bases between. Germline lookup yields CDR1 MDHEN and CDR2 SYDVKM. The CDR3 is made up of 14 amino acids.

This clone has just a few counts. The J gene is TRBJ1-2, the V gene TRBV5-1; 8 bases fit TRBD1. With V trimmed by 0 bases and J by 5 bases, 0 bases remained unmatched. CDR1 and CDR2 (germline): SGHRS, YFSETQ. This CDR3 is built from 13 residues. The CDR3 region is CASSLGTGYGYTF. CDR3 sequence (DNA): TGCGCCAGCAGCTTGGGGACAGGGTATGGCTACACCTTC.

This chain joins TRBV5-6 and TRBJ2-3; maybe TRBD2 (5 bases). Between the trimmed V and J ends, which lost 4 bases and 4 bases, there was a span of 19 bases. This CDR3 has 16 amino acids. Looked up from germline, CDR1 is SGHDT and CDR2 is YYEEEE. The CDR3 spells CASSRSRSPSPDTQYF. CDR3 nucleotide sequence: TGTGCCAGCAGCCGCTCGAGGTCCCCTAGCCCAGATACGCAGTATTTT.

V usage is TRBV5-8 and J usage is TRBJ1-4, with a weak D call TRBD1 (5 bases). There are 15 residues in the CDR3. Germline CDR1 and CDR2: SGHTS and YDEGEE. The V end lost 4 bases, the J end lost 8 bases, and 18 bases lay between the germline ends. The CDR3 is CASSPAEGWDEKLFF. The CDR3 coding sequence is TGTGCCAGCAGCCCCGCGGAAGGGTGGGACGAAAAACTGTTTTTT.

The chain couples TRBV5-6 to TRBJ2-6, with TRBD1 matching over 9 bases. CDR1 is SGHDT, CDR2 YYEEEE, per germline. This CDR3 spans 17 amino acids. V lost 4 bases, J lost 1 base, and 6 bases stayed unmatched. CDR3 residues: CASSGDRAWSGANVLTF. The CDR3, as DNA: TGTGCCAGCAGCGGGGACAGGGCCTGGTCTGGGGCCAACGTCCTGACTTTC.

In DNA form, the CDR3 reads TGTGCCAGAAGCTTGGGAGGGGCGGGGTACACCGGGGAGCTGTTTTTT. This gives the protein CARSLGGAGYTGELFF. This sequence joins TRBV5-3 and TRBJ2-2; D might be TRBD2 (6 bases). TRBV5-3 is reported as an ORF; its role is uncertain. V lost 0 bases and J 3 bases, leaving 12 bases between the germline ends. This CDR3 is 16 amino acids long.

The rearrangement links TRBV28 to TRBJ1-3; D unclear. Germline assignment: CDR1 MDHEN and CDR2 SYDVKM. V shed 6 bases and J shed 0 bases, with 12 bases lying between them. The CDR3 totals 15 residues. CDR3 in amino acids: CASRPDRSSGNTIYF. Here the CDR3 DNA reads TGTGCCAGCAGACCGGACCGATCCTCTGGAAACACCATATATTTT. Variable domain in full (rest from reference TRBV28 and TRBJ1-3): DVKVTQSSRYLVKRTGEKVFLECVQDMDHENMFWYRQDPGLGLRLIYFSYDVKMKEKGDIPEGYSVSREKKERFSLILESASTNQTSMYLCASRPDRSSGNTIYFGEGSWLTVV.

The rearrangement links TRBV5-1 to TRBJ1-2; the D gene is possibly TRBD1 (5 bases). Germline lookup yields CDR1 SGHRS and CDR2 YFSETQ. This CDR3 contains 13 residues. V was shortened by 0 bases and J by 7 bases, with 10 bases between the two germline ends. The CDR3 nucleotides read TGCGCCAGCAGCTTGGAGAGGGGATCTGGCTACACCTTC. It codes for CASSLERGSGYTF.

V gene TRBV5-4 combines with J gene TRBJ1-3; a weak D match, TRBD1 (6 bases). The CDR3 is made up of 15 amino acids. V shed 0 bases and J shed 4 bases, with 11 bases lying between them. Germline values: CDR1 SGHNT, CDR2 YYREEE (reference sequence). CDR3 loop: CASSLGTGYGNTIYF. For the CDR3, the DNA is TGTGCCAGCAGCTTGGGTACAGGGTACGGAAACACCATATATTTT.

This chain uses TRBV10-3 with TRBJ2-7; D is unresolved. The CDR3 is made up of 15 amino acids. CDR1 is ENHRY and CDR2 is SYGVKD in the germline V gene. V shed 0 bases and J shed 2 bases, with 11 bases lying between them. CDR3 region: CAISESNGQTYEQYF. For the CDR3, the DNA is TGTGCCATCAGTGAGTCGAACGGGCAAACCTACGAGCAGTACTTC.

This chain links TRBV7-9 with TRBJ1-2; tentatively, D is TRBD1 (6 bases). The V end lost 5 bases, the J end lost 7 bases, and 20 bases lay between the germline ends. CDR3 length equals 15 residues. CDR1 SEHNR and CDR2 FQNEAQ come from the germline V gene (reference sequence). As DNA, the CDR3 is TGTGCCAGCAGCCATACCGGGGGCGTAATTCGTGGCTACACCTTC. Translation gives CASSHTGGVIRGYTF.

This clone has just one count. This chain connects TRBV2 to TRBJ2-4; no clear D. CDR3 size: 15 residues. Germline V CDR1 and CDR2: SNHLY, FYNNEI. Trimming pared 1 base from V and 0 bases from J, leaving 7 bases between. CDR3 in amino acids: CASSEGVLAKNIQYF. The CDR3 nucleotides are TGTGCCAGCAGTGAAGGGGTCCTAGCCAAAAACATTCAGTACTTC. Looking up the rest from reference TRBV2 and TRBJ2-4 gives the full variable domain: EPEVTQTPSHQVTQMGQEVILRCVPISNHLYFYWYRQILGQKVEFLVSFYNNEISEKSEIFDDQFSVERPDGSNFTLKIRSTKLEDSAMYFCASSEGVLAKNIQYFGAGTRLSVL.

This clone was seen a handful of times. The V gene is TRBV6-5, the J gene TRBJ1-6; 7 bases are shared with TRBD1. The CDR3 extends over 14 amino acids. Germline V gives CDR1 MNHEY, CDR2 SVGAGI. The ends lost 2 bases at V and 6 bases at J; junction bases unmatched: 1. This chain's CDR3 is CASSYGQVNSPLHF. CDR3 coding DNA: TGTGCCAGCAGTTACGGACAGGTTAATTCACCCCTCCACTTT.

The V call is TRBV29-1, the J call TRBJ1-4; 8 positions agree with TRBD1. Trimming removed 7 bases from V and 6 bases from J; junction bases left unmatched: 4. The CDR3 runs 12 residues. CDR1 SQVTM and CDR2 ANQGSEA come from the germline V gene. In nucleotides, the CDR3 is TGCAGCGGGACAGGGTGGGATGAAAAACTGTTTTTT. The encoded protein is CSGTGWDEKLFF.

The chain combines TRBV28 with TRBJ2-7, with 8 bases lining up with TRBD1. V lost 5 bases, J lost 4 bases, and 1 base stayed unmatched. The germline V gene has CDR1 MDHEN and CDR2 SYDVKM. The CDR3 is 12 residues long. CDR3 DNA: TGTGCCAGCAGTAGACAGGGGTACGAGCAGTACTTC. Amino acids: CASSRQGYEQYF.

This clone was observed a single time. V gene TRBV16 combines with J gene TRBJ1-5; D remains ambiguous. The CDR3 is made up of 14 amino acids. Germline V CDR1 and CDR2: KGHSY, FQNENV. Trimming took off 4 bases at V and 2 bases at J, with 9 bases between the two ends. Here the CDR3 reads CASSPGRGNQPQHF. CDR3 nucleotides: TGTGCCAGCAGCCCGGGTCGGGGCAATCAGCCCCAGCATTTT.

This rearrangement joins TRBV19 to TRBJ2-1; D gene uncertain. CDR1 LNHDA and CDR2 SQIVND come from the germline V gene (reference sequence). V lost 11 bases to trimming and J lost 0 bases, with 14 bases between them. This CDR3 comprises 14 residues. The CDR3 region is CASKGGSSYNEQFF. The CDR3 nucleotides are TGTGCCTCAAAGGGCGGTAGCTCCTACAATGAGCAGTTCTTC.